A selection of T cell receptor beta chains follows, all from one sample in a study of T cell repertoires in cytomegalovirus infection. No antigen is known for these receptors. TCRdb fed the reads into MiXCR, producing one record per CDR3 protein. Of over 100,000 distinct CDR3 sequences in the sample, over 9% were seen once. The sample comprised PBMCs, sequenced either directly or after in vitro stimulation (not recorded which). The receptors shown here come from a human donor in good health (CMV status not recorded). Some clones in this sample may be carry-over from other donors' samples. Each CDR3 is given with its conserved first and last residue. The D gene is left open where the match is weak. Not every row has a clone size; where given, it reads once, few, many or a size class.

J gene: TRBJ1-5; D gene: .; V gene: TRBV7-2; clone size: many; CDR3 DNA: TGTGCCAGCAGCCCCCTCGGGGGGGGTCAGCCCCAGCATTTT; CDR3 protein: CASSPLGGGQPQHF
J gene: TRBJ2-3; D gene: .; V gene: TRBV18; clone size: many; CDR3 DNA: TGTGCCAGCTCACCACCGGCCGGGGGAGATACGCAGTATTTT; CDR3 protein: CASSPPAGGDTQYF
J gene: TRBJ1-4; D gene: .; V gene: TRBV7-9; clone size: .; CDR3 DNA: TGTGCCAGCAACCGGGATCGTGAAAAACTGTTTTTT; CDR3 protein: CASNRDREKLFF
J gene: TRBJ2-5; D gene: .; V gene: TRBV12-3/TRBV12-4; clone size: few; CDR3 DNA: TGTGCCAGCAGTCCCTACATGGGGGGAGAGACCCAGTACTTC; CDR3 protein: CASSPYMGGETQYF
J gene: TRBJ1-5; D gene: .; V gene: TRBV7-8; clone size: many; CDR3 DNA: TGTGCCAGCAGCTTAGTTCCGGATAGCAATCAGCCCCAGCATTTT; CDR3 protein: CASSLVPDSNQPQHF
J gene: TRBJ1-2; D gene: .; V gene: TRBV7-2; clone size: many; CDR3 DNA: TGTGCCAGCAGCTTAGCGCTCCCGACACGGTATGGCTACACCTTC; CDR3 protein: CASSLALPTRYGYTF
J gene: TRBJ2-7; D gene: TRBD2; V gene: TRBV7-4; clone size: .; CDR3 DNA: TGTGCCAGCAGCTTACCTAGCGGGAGAACAATGAGGGTTAGCTCCTACGAGCAGTACTTC; CDR3 protein: CASSLPSGRTMRVSSYEQYF
J gene: TRBJ2-5; D gene: .; V gene: TRBV2; clone size: .; CDR3 DNA: TGTGCCAGCAGTCATTCAGGGATTGAAGAGACCCAGTACTTC; CDR3 protein: CASSHSGIEETQYF
J gene: TRBJ2-5; D gene: .; V gene: TRBV6-6; clone size: few; CDR3 DNA: TGTGCCAGCAGTACGAGAGAGACCCAGTACTTC; CDR3 protein: CASSTRETQYF
J gene: TRBJ2-3; D gene: TRBD2; V gene: TRBV7-2; clone size: .; CDR3 DNA: TGTGCCAGCAGCGGACTAGCGGGACGGACAGATACGCAGTATTTT; CDR3 protein: CASSGLAGRTDTQYF
J gene: TRBJ1-1; D gene: .; V gene: TRBV12-3/TRBV12-4; clone size: many; CDR3 DNA: TGTGCCAGCAGTTTAGAAGGGGTCTACACTGAAGCTTTCTTT; CDR3 protein: CASSLEGVYTEAFF
J gene: TRBJ2-7; D gene: .; V gene: TRBV27; clone size: many; CDR3 DNA: TGTGCCAGCAGCCAAAGGTCCCGGGGTTCCTACGAGCAGTACTTC; CDR3 protein: CASSQRSRGSYEQYF
J gene: TRBJ1-6; D gene: TRBD1; V gene: TRBV28; clone size: few; CDR3 DNA: TGTGCCAGCAGTTTTGGACAGGGCCGTATGGCCCTCCACTTT; CDR3 protein: CASSFGQGRMALHF
J gene: TRBJ2-2; D gene: TRBD1; V gene: TRBV11-2; clone size: many; CDR3 DNA: TGTGCCAGCAGCGCGACAGGGTCGAACACCGGGGAGCTGTTTTTT; CDR3 protein: CASSATGSNTGELFF
J gene: TRBJ2-1; D gene: .; V gene: TRBV4-1; clone size: many; CDR3 DNA: TGCGCCAGCAGCCGAGGGAGTTCCTCCAATGAGCAGTTCTTC; CDR3 protein: CASSRGSSSNEQFF
J gene: TRBJ2-2; D gene: .; V gene: TRBV4-2; clone size: few; CDR3 DNA: TGTGCCAGCAGCCAAGAATGGGCTCCCTTGAACACCGGGGAGCTGTTTTTT; CDR3 protein: CASSQEWAPLNTGELFF
J gene: TRBJ2-2; D gene: TRBD2; V gene: TRBV9; clone size: few; CDR3 DNA: TGTGCCAGCAGCGAAGGGCTAGCGGGAGCCACCGGGGAGCTGTTTTTT; CDR3 protein: CASSEGLAGATGELFF
J gene: TRBJ1-1; D gene: .; V gene: TRBV24-1; clone size: many; CDR3 DNA: TGTGCCACCACTGCCGGCTCGGGGGGGGCCACTGAAGCTTTCTTT; CDR3 protein: CATTAGSGGATEAFF
J gene: TRBJ1-1; D gene: .; V gene: TRBV12-3/TRBV12-4; clone size: many; CDR3 DNA: TGTGCCAGCAGTATGCGGGCGAACACTGAAGCTTTCTTT; CDR3 protein: CASSMRANTEAFF
J gene: TRBJ2-5; D gene: .; V gene: TRBV18; clone size: few; CDR3 DNA: TGTGCCAGCTCACCAAACAGGCAAGAGACCCAGTACTTC; CDR3 protein: CASSPNRQETQYF
J gene: TRBJ2-1; D gene: .; V gene: TRBV12-3/TRBV12-4; clone size: .; CDR3 DNA: TGTGCCAGCAGTTCATTCTCCAGGGGAGGCCACAATGAGCAGTTCTTC; CDR3 protein: CASSSFSRGGHNEQFF
J gene: TRBJ1-2; D gene: .; V gene: TRBV6-2/TRBV6-3; clone size: .; CDR3 DNA: TGTGCCAGCAGATCGGGGGGCAACTATGGCTACACCTTC; CDR3 protein: CASRSGGNYGYTF
J gene: TRBJ2-1; D gene: TRBD2; V gene: TRBV11-2; clone size: many; CDR3 DNA: TGTGCCAGCAGCAAGCGGGAGTACGGTGAGCAGTTCTTC; CDR3 protein: CASSKREYGEQFF
J gene: TRBJ2-5; D gene: TRBD1; V gene: TRBV7-4; clone size: few; CDR3 DNA: TGTGCCAGCAGCTTAGTTGGGGCCGGCGTGAGGCAGGGGGAAGAGACCCAGTACTTC; CDR3 protein: CASSLVGAGVRQGEETQYF
J gene: TRBJ1-4; D gene: .; V gene: TRBV4-2; clone size: many; CDR3 DNA: TGTGCCAGCAGCCAAGAAGGCGGTTTAAGGGGGAGAGGTGAAAAACTGTTTTTT; CDR3 protein: CASSQEGGLRGRGEKLFF
J gene: TRBJ1-1; D gene: .; V gene: TRBV7-2; clone size: many; CDR3 DNA: TGTGCCAGCAGCTTCTCAATGAACACTGAAGCTTTCTTT; CDR3 protein: CASSFSMNTEAFF
J gene: TRBJ1-3; D gene: TRBD1; V gene: TRBV12-3/TRBV12-4; clone size: many; CDR3 DNA: TGTGCCAGCAGGAGCGGGGACAGTGGAAACACCATATATTTT; CDR3 protein: CASRSGDSGNTIYF
J gene: TRBJ2-6; D gene: TRBD2; V gene: TRBV14; clone size: few; CDR3 DNA: TGTGCCAGCAGCCAATTGACGGGACTATCATCTGGGGCCAACGTCCTGACTTTC; CDR3 protein: CASSQLTGLSSGANVLTF
J gene: TRBJ2-3; D gene: .; V gene: TRBV4-3; clone size: many; CDR3 DNA: TGCGCCAGCAGCCAAGATGTACAGGGGGCACCGGGAGGGCCCGGAGATACGCAGTATTTT; CDR3 protein: CASSQDVQGAPGGPGDTQYF
J gene: TRBJ1-5; D gene: .; V gene: TRBV2; clone size: .; CDR3 DNA: TGTGCCAGCAGTGAAACGGTCCCGAATCAGCCCCAGCATTTT; CDR3 protein: CASSETVPNQPQHF
J gene: TRBJ2-5; D gene: TRBD2; V gene: TRBV7-2; clone size: .; CDR3 DNA: TGTGCCAGCAGCTTACTAGCGGTAGGGGAGACCCAGTACTTC; CDR3 protein: CASSLLAVGETQYF
J gene: TRBJ1-3; D gene: .; V gene: TRBV7-8; clone size: many; CDR3 DNA: TGTGCCAGCAGCCCCCAACCGAGTACCTCTGGAAACACCATATATTTT; CDR3 protein: CASSPQPSTSGNTIYF
J gene: TRBJ2-2; D gene: .; V gene: TRBV12-3/TRBV12-4; clone size: many; CDR3 DNA: TGTGCCAGCAGTAAGGGACTTGTCACCGGGGAGCTGTTTTTT; CDR3 protein: CASSKGLVTGELFF
J gene: TRBJ1-6; D gene: .; V gene: TRBV7-2; clone size: many; CDR3 DNA: TGTGCCAGCAGCTTAAATATCTTCCAGGGCCAATATAATTCACCCCTCCACTTT; CDR3 protein: CASSLNIFQGQYNSPLHF
J gene: TRBJ2-5; D gene: .; V gene: TRBV7-9; clone size: many; CDR3 DNA: TGTGCCACGGGCTTGTACCAAGAGACCCAGTACTTC; CDR3 protein: CATGLYQETQYF
J gene: TRBJ2-5; D gene: TRBD2; V gene: TRBV5-4; clone size: .; CDR3 DNA: TGTGTCAGCAGCTCATCCCTCGGACTAGAAGAGACCCAGTACTTC; CDR3 protein: CVSSSSLGLEETQYF
J gene: TRBJ2-1; D gene: .; V gene: TRBV12-3/TRBV12-4; clone size: many; CDR3 DNA: TGTGCCAGCAGTTATTCGGGGGCCTACAATGAGCAGTTCTTC; CDR3 protein: CASSYSGAYNEQFF
J gene: TRBJ2-1; D gene: TRBD1; V gene: TRBV7-2; clone size: many; CDR3 DNA: TGTGCCAGCAGGCCCACAGGGGGTAGCTCCTACAATGAGCAGTTCTTC; CDR3 protein: CASRPTGGSSYNEQFF
J gene: TRBJ2-1; D gene: TRBD2; V gene: TRBV7-9; clone size: many; CDR3 DNA: TGTGCCAGCAGCTTAGTTGTGGGGCTAGCGGCCTCCTACAATGAGCAGTTCTTC; CDR3 protein: CASSLVVGLAASYNEQFF
J gene: TRBJ1-5; D gene: .; V gene: TRBV27; clone size: few; CDR3 DNA: TGTGCCAGCAGTCCTGGGGGGGGGGGGGGCAATCAGCCCCAGCATTTT; CDR3 protein: CASSPGGGGGNQPQHF
J gene: TRBJ1-4; D gene: TRBD1; V gene: TRBV28; clone size: many; CDR3 DNA: TGTGCCAGCAGTTTATTCGGGACAGGTAGTGAAAAACTGTTTTTT; CDR3 protein: CASSLFGTGSEKLFF
J gene: TRBJ1-2; D gene: TRBD1; V gene: TRBV10-3; clone size: .; CDR3 DNA: TGTGCCATCAATTCTGGGGGACAGTCTATTCCTGGCTACACCTTC; CDR3 protein: CAINSGGQSIPGYTF
J gene: TRBJ2-1; D gene: TRBD2; V gene: TRBV19; clone size: many; CDR3 DNA: TGTGCCAGTAGTTCAGCCCTAGCGGGAGGACCCTACAATGAGCAGTTCTTC; CDR3 protein: CASSSALAGGPYNEQFF
J gene: TRBJ1-1; D gene: .; V gene: TRBV9; clone size: many; CDR3 DNA: TGTGCCAGCAGCTTAGACGGGGGCCAGAAAGCTTTCTTT; CDR3 protein: CASSLDGGQKAFF
J gene: TRBJ2-3; D gene: .; V gene: TRBV7-3; clone size: .; CDR3 DNA: TGTGCCAGCAGCTTAAACCCAGCCCGTTCGGTACTTGATACGCAGTATTTT; CDR3 protein: CASSLNPARSVLDTQYF
J gene: TRBJ1-2; D gene: TRBD1; V gene: TRBV9; clone size: .; CDR3 DNA: TGTGCCAGCAGCGGAGCCACAGGGGGCGACTATGGCTACACCTTC; CDR3 protein: CASSGATGGDYGYTF
J gene: TRBJ1-1; D gene: .; V gene: TRBV7-2; clone size: many; CDR3 DNA: TGTGCCAGCAGCCTTCTTGGCACTGAAGCTTTCTTT; CDR3 protein: CASSLLGTEAFF
J gene: TRBJ1-4; D gene: .; V gene: TRBV7-9; clone size: .; CDR3 DNA: TGTGCCAGCAGCTTAAATGGACTTAATGAAAAACTGTTTTTT; CDR3 protein: CASSLNGLNEKLFF
J gene: TRBJ1-1; D gene: .; V gene: TRBV5-1; clone size: many; CDR3 DNA: TGCGCCAGCACTGGCGTTCAGGGAAACACTGAAGCTTTCTTT; CDR3 protein: CASTGVQGNTEAFF
J gene: TRBJ2-1; D gene: .; V gene: TRBV14; clone size: few; CDR3 DNA: TGTGCCAGCAGCCAAGATTATGGGAGGTATCCCCCCAATGAGCAGTTCTTC; CDR3 protein: CASSQDYGRYPPNEQFF